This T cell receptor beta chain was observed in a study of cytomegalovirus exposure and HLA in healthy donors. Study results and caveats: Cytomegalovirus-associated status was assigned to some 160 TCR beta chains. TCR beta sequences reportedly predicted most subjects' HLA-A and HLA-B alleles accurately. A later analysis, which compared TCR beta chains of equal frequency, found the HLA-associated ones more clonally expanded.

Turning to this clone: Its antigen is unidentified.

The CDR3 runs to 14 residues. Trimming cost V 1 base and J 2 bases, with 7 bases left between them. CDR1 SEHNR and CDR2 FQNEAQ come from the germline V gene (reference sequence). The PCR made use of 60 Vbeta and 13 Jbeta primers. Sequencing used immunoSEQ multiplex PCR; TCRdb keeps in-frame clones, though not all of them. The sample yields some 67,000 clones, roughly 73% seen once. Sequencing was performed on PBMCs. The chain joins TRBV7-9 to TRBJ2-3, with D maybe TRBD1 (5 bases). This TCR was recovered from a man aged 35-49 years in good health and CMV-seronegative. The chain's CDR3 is CASSLGGNTDTQYF. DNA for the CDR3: TGTGCCAGCAGCTTAGGGGGCAACACAGATACGCAGTATTTT. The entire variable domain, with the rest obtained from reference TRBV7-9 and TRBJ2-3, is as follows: DTGVSQNPRHKITKRGQNVTFRCDPISEHNRLYWYRQTLGQGPEFLTYFQNEAQLEKSRLLSDRFSAERPKGSFSTLEIQRTEQGDSAMYLCASSLGGNTDTQYFGPGTRLTVL.